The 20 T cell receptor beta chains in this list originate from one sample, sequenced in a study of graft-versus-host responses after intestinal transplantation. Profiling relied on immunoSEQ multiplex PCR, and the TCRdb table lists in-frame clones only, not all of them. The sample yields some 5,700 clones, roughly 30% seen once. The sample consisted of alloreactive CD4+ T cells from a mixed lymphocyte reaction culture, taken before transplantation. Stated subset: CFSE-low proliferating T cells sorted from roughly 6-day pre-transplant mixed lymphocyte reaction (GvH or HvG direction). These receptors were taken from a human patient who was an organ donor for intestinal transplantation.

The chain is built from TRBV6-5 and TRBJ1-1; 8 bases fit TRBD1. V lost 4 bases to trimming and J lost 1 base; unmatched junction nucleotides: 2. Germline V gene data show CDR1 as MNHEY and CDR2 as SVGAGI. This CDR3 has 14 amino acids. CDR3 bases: TGTGCCAGCAGTTTGGGACAGGCGAACACTGAAGCTTTCTTT. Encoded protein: CASSLGQANTEAFF.

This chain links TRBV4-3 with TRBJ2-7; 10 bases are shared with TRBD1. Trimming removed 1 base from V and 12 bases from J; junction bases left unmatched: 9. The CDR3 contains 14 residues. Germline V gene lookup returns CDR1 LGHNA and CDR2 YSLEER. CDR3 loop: CASSQGSGTGARYF. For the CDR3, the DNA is TGCGCCAGCAGCCAAGGCTCGGGGACAGGGGCACGGTACTTC.

The CDR3, as DNA: TGTGCCAGCTCAGATCGACAGGGGTTAGATGGCTACACCTTC. It is translated as CASSDRQGLDGYTF. This sequence joins TRBV18 and TRBJ1-2; TRBD1 aligns across 8 bases. The germline gives CDR1 KGHSH, CDR2 LQKENI. The length of the CDR3 is 14 residues. V lost 5 bases and J lost 6; bases outside the gene matches: 8.

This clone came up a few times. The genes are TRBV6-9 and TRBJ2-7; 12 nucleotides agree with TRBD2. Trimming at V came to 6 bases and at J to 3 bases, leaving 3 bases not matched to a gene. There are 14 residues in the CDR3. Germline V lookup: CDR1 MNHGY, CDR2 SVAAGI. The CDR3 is CASRTSGSGYEQYF. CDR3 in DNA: TGTGCCAGCAGGACTAGCGGGAGTGGCTACGAGCAGTACTTC.

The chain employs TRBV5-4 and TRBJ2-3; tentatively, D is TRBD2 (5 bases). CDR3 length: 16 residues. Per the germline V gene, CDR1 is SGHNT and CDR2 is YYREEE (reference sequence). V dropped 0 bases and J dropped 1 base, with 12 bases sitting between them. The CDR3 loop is CASSLVRLAGTDTQYF. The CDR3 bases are TGTGCCAGCAGCTTGGTTCGTCTAGCAGGCACAGATACGCAGTATTTT.

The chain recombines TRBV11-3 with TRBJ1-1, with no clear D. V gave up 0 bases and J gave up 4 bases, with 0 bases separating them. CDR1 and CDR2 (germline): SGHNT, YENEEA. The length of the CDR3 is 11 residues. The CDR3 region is CASSLDTEAFF. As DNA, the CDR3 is TGTGCCAGCAGCTTAGACACTGAAGCTTTCTTT.

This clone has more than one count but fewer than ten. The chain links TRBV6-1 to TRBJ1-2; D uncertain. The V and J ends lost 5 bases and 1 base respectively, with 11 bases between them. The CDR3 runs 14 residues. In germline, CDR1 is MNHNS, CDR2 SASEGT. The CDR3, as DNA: TGTGCCAGCAGTCACCGGGAAAATAACTATGGCTACACCTTC. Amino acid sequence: CASSHRENNYGYTF.

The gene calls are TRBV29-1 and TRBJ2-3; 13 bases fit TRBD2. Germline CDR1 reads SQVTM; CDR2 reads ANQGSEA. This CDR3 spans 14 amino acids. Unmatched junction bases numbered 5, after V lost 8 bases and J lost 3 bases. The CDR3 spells CSSGLAGVTDTQYF. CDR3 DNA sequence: TGCAGCTCTGGACTAGCGGGAGTGACAGATACGCAGTATTTT.

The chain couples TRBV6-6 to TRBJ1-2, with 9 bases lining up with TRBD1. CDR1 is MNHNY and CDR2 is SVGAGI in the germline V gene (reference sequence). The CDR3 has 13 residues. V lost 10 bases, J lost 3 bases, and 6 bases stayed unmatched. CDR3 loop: CATGQGFDYGYTF. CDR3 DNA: TGTGCCACCGGACAGGGGTTTGACTATGGCTACACCTTC.

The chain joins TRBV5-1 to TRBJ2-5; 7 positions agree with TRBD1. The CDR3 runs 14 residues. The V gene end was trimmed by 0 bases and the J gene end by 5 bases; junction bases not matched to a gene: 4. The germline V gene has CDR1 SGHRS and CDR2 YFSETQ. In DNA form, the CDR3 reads TGCGCCAGCAGCTTGGAGGGCAGGGGGGAGACCCAGTACTTC. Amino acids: CASSLEGRGETQYF.

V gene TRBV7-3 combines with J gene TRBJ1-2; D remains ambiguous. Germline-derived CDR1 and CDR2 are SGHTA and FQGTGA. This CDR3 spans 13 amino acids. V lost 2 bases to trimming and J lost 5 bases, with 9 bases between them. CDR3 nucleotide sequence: TGTGCCAGCAGCTTAGCAGGATGGTATGGCTACACCTTC. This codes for CASSLAGWYGYTF. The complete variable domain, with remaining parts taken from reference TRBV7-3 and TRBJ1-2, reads GAGVSQTPSNKVTEKGKYVELRCDPISGHTALYWYRQSLGQGPEFLIYFQGTGAADDSGLPNDRFFAVRPEGSVSTLKIQRTERGDSAVYLCASSLAGWYGYTFGSGTRLTVV.

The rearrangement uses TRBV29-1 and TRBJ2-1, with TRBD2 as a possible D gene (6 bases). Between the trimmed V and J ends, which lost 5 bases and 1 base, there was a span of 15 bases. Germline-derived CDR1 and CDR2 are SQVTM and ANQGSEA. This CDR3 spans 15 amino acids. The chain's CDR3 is CSVMLAVASYNEQFF. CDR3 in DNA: TGCAGCGTTATGTTAGCGGTGGCGTCCTACAATGAGCAGTTCTTC.

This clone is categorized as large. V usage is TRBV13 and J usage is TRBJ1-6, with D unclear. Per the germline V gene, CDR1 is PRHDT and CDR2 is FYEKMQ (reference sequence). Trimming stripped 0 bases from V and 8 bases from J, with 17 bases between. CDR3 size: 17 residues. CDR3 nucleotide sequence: TGTGCCAGCAGCTTAGGCCATTCCGTGAGCCTTCATTCACCCCTCCACTTT. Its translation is CASSLGHSVSLHSPLHF.

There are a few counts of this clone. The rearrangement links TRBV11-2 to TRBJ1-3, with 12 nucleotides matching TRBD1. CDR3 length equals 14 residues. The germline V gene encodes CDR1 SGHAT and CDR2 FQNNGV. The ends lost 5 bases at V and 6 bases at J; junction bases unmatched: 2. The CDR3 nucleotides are TGTGCCAGCAGCCGGGACAGGGGGCAAAACACCATATATTTT. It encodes CASSRDRGQNTIYF.

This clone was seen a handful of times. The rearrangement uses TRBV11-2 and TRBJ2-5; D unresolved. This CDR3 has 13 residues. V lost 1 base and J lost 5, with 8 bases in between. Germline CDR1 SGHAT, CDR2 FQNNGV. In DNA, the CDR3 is TGTGCCAGCAGCTTAGCTGGATCTGAGACCCAGTACTTC. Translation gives CASSLAGSETQYF.

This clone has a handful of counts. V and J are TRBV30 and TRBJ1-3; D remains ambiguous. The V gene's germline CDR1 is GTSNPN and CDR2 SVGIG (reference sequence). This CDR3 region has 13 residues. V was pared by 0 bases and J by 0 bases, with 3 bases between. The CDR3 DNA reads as TGTGCCTGGAGTGTCAACTCTGGAAACACCATATATTTT. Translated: CAWSVNSGNTIYF.

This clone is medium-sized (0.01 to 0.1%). CDR3 bases: TGTGCCAGCAGCTGGCCCGGGGCCCTACAGTACTTC. As protein: CASSWPGALQYF. J is TRBJ2-4 and V is TRBV5-8, with D perhaps TRBD1 or TRBD2 (5 bases each). Germline V gene lookup returns CDR1 SGHTS and CDR2 YDEGEE. This CDR3 is built from 12 residues. Trimming took 3 bases from V and 13 from J, leaving 14 bases between them. Variable domain in full (rest from reference TRBV5-8 and TRBJ2-4): EAGVTQSPTHLIKTRGQQATLRCSPISGHTSVYWYQQALGLGLQFLLWYDEGEERNRGNFPPRFSGRQFPNYSSELNVNALELEDSALYLCASSWPGALQYFGAGTRLSVL.

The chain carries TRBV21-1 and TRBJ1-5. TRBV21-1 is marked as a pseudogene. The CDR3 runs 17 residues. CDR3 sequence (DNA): TGTGCCAGCAGCAAAGTAATAGCTACATTGGCTCATCAGCCCCAGCATTTT. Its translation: CASSKVIATLAHQPQHF.

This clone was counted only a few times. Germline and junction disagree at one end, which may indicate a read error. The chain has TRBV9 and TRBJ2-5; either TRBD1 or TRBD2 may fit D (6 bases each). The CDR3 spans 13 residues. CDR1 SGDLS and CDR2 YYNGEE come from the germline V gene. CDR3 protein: CARSGGGWETQYF. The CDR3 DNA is TGTGCCCGCAGCGGAGGGGGGTGGGAGACCCAGTACTTC.

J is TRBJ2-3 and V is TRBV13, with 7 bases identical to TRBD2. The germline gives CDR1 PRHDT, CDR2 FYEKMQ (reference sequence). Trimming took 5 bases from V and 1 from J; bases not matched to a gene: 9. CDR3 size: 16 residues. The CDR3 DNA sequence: TGTGCCAGCAGCCCCCGCGGGAGTACTGGCACAGATACGCAGTATTTT. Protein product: CASSPRGSTGTDTQYF.